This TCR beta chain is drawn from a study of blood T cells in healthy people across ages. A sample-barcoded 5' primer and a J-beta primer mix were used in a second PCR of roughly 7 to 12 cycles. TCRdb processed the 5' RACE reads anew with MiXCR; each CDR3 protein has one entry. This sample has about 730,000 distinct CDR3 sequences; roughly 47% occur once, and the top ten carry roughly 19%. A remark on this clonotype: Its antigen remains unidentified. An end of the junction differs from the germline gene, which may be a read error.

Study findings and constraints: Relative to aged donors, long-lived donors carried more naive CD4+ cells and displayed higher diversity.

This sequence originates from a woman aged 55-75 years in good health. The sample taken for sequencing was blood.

In nucleotides, the CDR3 is TGTGCTAGCAGTTACGGGGGGGCCCCCCGGTACTTC. Encoded protein: CASSYGGAPRYF. The rearrangement links TRBV6-2 or TRBV6-3 to TRBJ2-5; the match to TRBD2 covers 8 bases. The CDR3 runs 12 residues. CDR1 is MNHEY, CDR2 SVGEGT, per germline.